This T cell receptor beta chain was captured by sequencing in a study of post-analysis software for immune sequencing data (dated by TCRdb to the mid-2010s). Study-level background: The recorded disease courses included relapsing-remitting, secondary progressive and progressive-relapsing multiple sclerosis, and some patients had no subtype annotation. A subset of samples was prepared in parallel using single-end sample barcoding, then pooled and co-amplified after Illumina adapter ligation. The patient repertoires were compared against more than 10 previously published healthy control repertoires obtained from donors aged about 6 to 26 years. Overall study results and their limits: Significantly higher frequencies in patients than in controls were found for five or six TRBV segments, including TRBV5-6, TRBV5-1 and TRBV20-1. The multiple sclerosis patient group was slightly younger than the control group. Direct clustering with F measure revealed strong co-clustering of samples prepared in the same batch, which led to a batch-effect correction. Compared with controls, multiple sclerosis patients had significantly lower normalized Chao1 diversity, a finding suggesting substantial peripheral T-cell clonal expansion.

Receptors were amplified or captured by PCR. The sequencer was an Illumina HiSeq 2500. To reduce PCR and sequencing biases, unique molecular identifiers were incorporated into the TCR beta cDNA libraries. Roughly 0.5 million cDNA molecules were obtained per 1 to 10 million input T cells, so each molecule approximated one T cell. The patient libraries were prepared and sequenced with the same protocol used for the earlier healthy control dataset. Within a given batch, samples were prepared together, multiplexed and sequenced on the same HiSeq lane. The paper's processing steps were these. Raw barcoded reads were processed with MIGEC, and single-read molecular identifier groups were discarded before consensus assembly and CDR3 extraction. VDJtools was used for post-analysis of the clonotype tables, with diversity normalized by down-sampling every dataset to the smallest sample size. Repertoire overlap clustering matched CDR3 amino acid but not nucleotide sequences to correct batch-related cross-sample contamination. Using fastp at Q25 and MiXCR, TCRdb reprocessed the public reads and kept productive beta chains. A single entry per CDR3 protein holds the most common genes and DNA from its merged rows. The V and J calls shown here were made by TCRdb, not taken from the authors' results. This sample comprises 250,000 to 300,000 distinct CDR3 sequences, roughly a third of them detected only once. Clones ranked in the top ten supply approximately 4.6% of the sample.

To demonstrate the VDJtools post-analysis software, TCR beta repertoires were profiled from the peripheral blood of more than 10 young patients with multiple sclerosis. The multiple sclerosis patients were children and adolescents ranging in age from about 6 to 17 years. Spanning cysteine to phenylalanine, the CDR3 consists of 14 amino acids. The only DNA kept is the CDR3, 42 bases in frame from the first base. Relative to germline, V is 8 bases shorter and J is 6 bases shorter, with 17 bases between their ends. For this clonotype: The target of this receptor is not known. Qualities for individual bases were not recorded, and no much larger clone is one base off.

The origin of this receptor is a girl aged 10-17 years with multiple sclerosis. The chain uses TRBV12-3 or TRBV12-4 and TRBJ1-5; a tentative D match to TRBD1 spans 5 bases. What was sequenced was blood. The DNA sequence is TGTGCCAGCCAGGGACTCACTGAGGGTCAGCCCCAGCATTTT. This gives the protein CASQGLTEGQPQHF.